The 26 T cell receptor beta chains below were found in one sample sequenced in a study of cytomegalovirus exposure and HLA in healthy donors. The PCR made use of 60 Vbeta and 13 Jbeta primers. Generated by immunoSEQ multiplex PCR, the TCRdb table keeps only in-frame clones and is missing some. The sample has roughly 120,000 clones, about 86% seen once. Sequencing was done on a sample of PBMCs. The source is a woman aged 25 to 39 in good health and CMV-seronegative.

The CDR3 coding sequence is TGCGCCAGCAGACCGACCGGACTAGTCGGCGATGAGCAGTTCTTC. Translating it yields CASRPTGLVGDEQFF. The chain links TRBV4-3 to TRBJ2-1; 7 bases match TRBD2. The CDR3 consists of 15 residues. The V segment lost 6 bases and the J segment 8 bases; nucleotides outside the gene matches: 13. Germline values: CDR1 LGHNA, CDR2 YSLEER.

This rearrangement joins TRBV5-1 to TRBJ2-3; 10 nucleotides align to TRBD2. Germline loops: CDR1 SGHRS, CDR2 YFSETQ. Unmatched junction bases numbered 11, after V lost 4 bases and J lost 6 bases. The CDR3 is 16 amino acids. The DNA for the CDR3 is TGCGCCAGCAGCCTGGCAGAACTAGCGGGATGGGATACGCAGTATTTT. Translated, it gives CASSLAELAGWDTQYF.

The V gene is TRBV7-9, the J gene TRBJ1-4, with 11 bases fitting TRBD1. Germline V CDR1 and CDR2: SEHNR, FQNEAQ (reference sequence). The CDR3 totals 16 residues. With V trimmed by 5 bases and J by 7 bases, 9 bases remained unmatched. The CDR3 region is CASSLKRTGGVEKLFF. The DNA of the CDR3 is TGTGCCAGCAGCCTAAAGCGGACAGGGGGCGTTGAAAAACTGTTTTTT.

The CDR3 bases are TGTGCCAGCAGCGAACCGGGACAGGGGCGCGAGCAGTACTTC. This sequence encodes CASSEPGQGREQYF. The chain has TRBV7-2 and TRBJ2-5, with 10 bases that match TRBD1. The end of the DNA aligns better with TRBJ2-7, so the J call may be wrong. Germline V CDR1 and CDR2: SGHTA, FQGNSA. The CDR3 covers 14 residues.

The CDR3 is CASSPRLAGVYEQYF. DNA of the CDR3: TGTGCCAGCAGCCCGAGACTAGCGGGAGTCTACGAGCAGTACTTC. This sequence joins TRBV11-2 and TRBJ2-7; 12 bases align to TRBD2. V was clipped by 5 bases and J by 3 bases; unmatched bases: 5. From germline, CDR1 is SGHAT and CDR2 FQNNGV. This CDR3 contains 15 residues.

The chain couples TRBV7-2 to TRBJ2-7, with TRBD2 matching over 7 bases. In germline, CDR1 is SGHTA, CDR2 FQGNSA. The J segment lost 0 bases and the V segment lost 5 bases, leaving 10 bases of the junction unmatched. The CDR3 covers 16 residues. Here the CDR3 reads CASSLSGALSSYEQYF. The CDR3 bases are TGTGCCAGCAGCCTCAGCGGGGCCCTAAGCTCCTACGAGCAGTACTTC.

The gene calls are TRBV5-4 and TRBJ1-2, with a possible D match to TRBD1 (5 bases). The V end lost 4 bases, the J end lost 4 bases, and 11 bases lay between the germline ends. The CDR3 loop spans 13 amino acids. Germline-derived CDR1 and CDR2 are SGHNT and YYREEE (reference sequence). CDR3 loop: CASSQTGSYGYTF. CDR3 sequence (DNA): TGTGCCAGCAGCCAAACAGGATCCTATGGCTACACCTTC.

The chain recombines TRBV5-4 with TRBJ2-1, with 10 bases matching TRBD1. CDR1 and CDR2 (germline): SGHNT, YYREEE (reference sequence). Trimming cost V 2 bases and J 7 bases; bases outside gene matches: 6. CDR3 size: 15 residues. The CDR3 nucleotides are TGTGCCAGCAGCTTCGACAGGGGGCCCGCTAATGAGCAGTTCTTC. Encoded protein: CASSFDRGPANEQFF.

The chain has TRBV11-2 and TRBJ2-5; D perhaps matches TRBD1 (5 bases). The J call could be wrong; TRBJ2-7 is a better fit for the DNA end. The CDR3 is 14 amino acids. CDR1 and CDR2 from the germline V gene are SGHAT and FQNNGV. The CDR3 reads CASSLSRVVSEQYF. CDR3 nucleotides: TGTGCCAGCAGCTTATCCAGGGTCGTGTCCGAGCAGTACTTC.

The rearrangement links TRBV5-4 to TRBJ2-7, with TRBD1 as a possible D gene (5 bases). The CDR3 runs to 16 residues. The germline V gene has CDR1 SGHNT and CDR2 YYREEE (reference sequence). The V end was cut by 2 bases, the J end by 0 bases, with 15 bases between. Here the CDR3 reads CASSFGPTGSSYEQYF. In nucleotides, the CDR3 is TGTGCCAGCAGCTTTGGGCCCACAGGAAGCTCCTACGAGCAGTACTTC.

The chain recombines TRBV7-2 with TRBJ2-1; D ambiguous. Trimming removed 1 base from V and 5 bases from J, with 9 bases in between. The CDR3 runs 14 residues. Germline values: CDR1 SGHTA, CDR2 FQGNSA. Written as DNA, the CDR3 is TGTGCCAGCAGCTTAGGTAATTCAGACAATGAGCAGTTCTTC. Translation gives CASSLGNSDNEQFF.

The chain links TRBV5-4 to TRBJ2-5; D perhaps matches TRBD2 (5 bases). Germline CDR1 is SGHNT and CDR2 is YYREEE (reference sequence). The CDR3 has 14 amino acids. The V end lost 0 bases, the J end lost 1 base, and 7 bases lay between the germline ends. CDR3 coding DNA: TGTGCCAGCAGCTTGGACAGCGGCCAAGAGACCCAGTACTTC. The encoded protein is CASSLDSGQETQYF. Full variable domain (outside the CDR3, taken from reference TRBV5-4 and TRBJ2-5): ETGVTQSPTHLIKTRGQQVTLRCSSQSGHNTVSWYQQALGQGPQFIFQYYREEENGRGNFPPRFSGLQFPNYSSELNVNALELDDSALYLCASSLDSGQETQYFGPGTRLLVL.

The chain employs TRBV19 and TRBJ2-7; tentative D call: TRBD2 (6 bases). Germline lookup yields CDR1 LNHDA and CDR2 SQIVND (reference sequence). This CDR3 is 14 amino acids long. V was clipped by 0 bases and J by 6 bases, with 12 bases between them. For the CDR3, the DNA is TGTGCCAGTAGTATAGATTCCGGGACTCTCGAGCAGTACTTC. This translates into CASSIDSGTLEQYF.

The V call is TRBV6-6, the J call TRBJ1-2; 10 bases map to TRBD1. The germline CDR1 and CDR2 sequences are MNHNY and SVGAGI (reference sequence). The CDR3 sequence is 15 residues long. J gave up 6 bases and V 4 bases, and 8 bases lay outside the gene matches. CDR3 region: CASSLGTGERNGYTF. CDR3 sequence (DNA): TGTGCCAGCAGTTTAGGGACAGGGGAGAGAAATGGCTACACCTTC.

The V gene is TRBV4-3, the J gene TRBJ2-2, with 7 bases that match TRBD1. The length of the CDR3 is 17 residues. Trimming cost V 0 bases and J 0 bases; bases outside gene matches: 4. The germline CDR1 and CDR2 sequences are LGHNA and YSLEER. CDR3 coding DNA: TGCGCCAGCAGCCAAGATTCGGGACAGTCGAACACCGGGGAGCTGTTTTTT. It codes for CASSQDSGQSNTGELFF.

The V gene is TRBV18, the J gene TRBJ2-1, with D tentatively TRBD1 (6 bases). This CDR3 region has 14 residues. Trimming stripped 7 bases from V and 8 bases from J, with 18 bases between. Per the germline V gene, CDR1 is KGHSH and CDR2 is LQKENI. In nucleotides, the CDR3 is TGTGCCAGCTGGGCGGCCAGGGGCAAGGATGAGCAGTTCTTC. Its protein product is CASWAARGKDEQFF.

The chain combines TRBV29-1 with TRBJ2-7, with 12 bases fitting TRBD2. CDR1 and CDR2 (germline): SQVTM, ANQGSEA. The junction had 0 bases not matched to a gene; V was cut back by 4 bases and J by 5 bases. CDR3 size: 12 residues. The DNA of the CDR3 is TGCAGCGTTGGGACTAGCGGGGACGAGCAGTACTTC. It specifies CSVGTSGDEQYF.

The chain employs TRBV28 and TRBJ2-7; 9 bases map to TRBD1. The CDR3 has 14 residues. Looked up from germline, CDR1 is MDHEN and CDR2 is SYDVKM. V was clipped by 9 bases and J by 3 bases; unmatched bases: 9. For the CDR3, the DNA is TGTGCCAGTACGAGAGGGACAGGGAACTACGAGCAGTACTTC. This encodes CASTRGTGNYEQYF.

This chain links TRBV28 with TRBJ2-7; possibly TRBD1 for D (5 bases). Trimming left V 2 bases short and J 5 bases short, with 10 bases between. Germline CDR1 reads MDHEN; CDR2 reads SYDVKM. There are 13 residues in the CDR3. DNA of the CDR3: TGTGCCAGCAGTTTAGCAGGGCCCAACGAGCAGTACTTC. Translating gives CASSLAGPNEQYF.

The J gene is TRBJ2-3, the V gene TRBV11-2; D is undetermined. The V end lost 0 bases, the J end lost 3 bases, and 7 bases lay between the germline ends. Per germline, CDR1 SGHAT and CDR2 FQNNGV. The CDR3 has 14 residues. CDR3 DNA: TGTGCCAGCAGCTTAGATCGTGTAACAGATACGCAGTATTTT. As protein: CASSLDRVTDTQYF.

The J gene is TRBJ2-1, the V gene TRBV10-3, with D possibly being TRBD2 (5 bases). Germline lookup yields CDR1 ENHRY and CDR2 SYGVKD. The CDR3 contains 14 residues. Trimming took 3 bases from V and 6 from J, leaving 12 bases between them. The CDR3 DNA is TGTGCCATCAGTGAACTCTCTCTAGCCAATGAGCAGTTCTTC. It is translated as CAISELSLANEQFF.

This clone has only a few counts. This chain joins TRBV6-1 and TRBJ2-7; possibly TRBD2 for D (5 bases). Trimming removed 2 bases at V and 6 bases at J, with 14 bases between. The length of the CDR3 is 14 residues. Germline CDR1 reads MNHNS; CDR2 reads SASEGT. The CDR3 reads CASSEIGGPGEQYF. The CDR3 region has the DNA TGTGCCAGCAGTGAAATAGGAGGCCCTGGCGAGCAGTACTTC.

CDR3 in DNA: TGTGCCAGCAGCTTACTAGGGACAGCAACTAATGAAAAACTGTTTTTT. Translating gives CASSLLGTATNEKLFF. This chain joins TRBV5-5 and TRBJ1-4; 7 bases agree with TRBD1. The CDR3 length is 16 residues. Germline assignment: CDR1 SGHKS and CDR2 YYEKEE (reference sequence). The V segment lost 2 bases and the J segment 0 bases; nucleotides outside the gene matches: 4.

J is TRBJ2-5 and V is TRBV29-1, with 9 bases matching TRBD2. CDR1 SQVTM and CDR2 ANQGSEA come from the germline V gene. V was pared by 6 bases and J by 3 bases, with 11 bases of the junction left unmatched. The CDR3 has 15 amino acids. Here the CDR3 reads CSVDSAGGIKETQYF. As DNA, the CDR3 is TGCAGCGTCGATAGTGCGGGAGGGATTAAAGAGACCCAGTACTTC.

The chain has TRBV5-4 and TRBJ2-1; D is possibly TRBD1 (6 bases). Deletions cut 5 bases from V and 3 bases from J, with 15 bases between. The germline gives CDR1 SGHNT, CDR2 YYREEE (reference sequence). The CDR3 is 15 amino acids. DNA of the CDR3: TGTGCCAGCAGGTCCGGGACACAGGGCTACAATGAGCAGTTCTTC. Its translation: CASRSGTQGYNEQFF. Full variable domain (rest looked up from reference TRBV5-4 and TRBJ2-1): ETGVTQSPTHLIKTRGQQVTLRCSSQSGHNTVSWYQQALGQGPQFIFQYYREEENGRGNFPPRFSGLQFPNYSSELNVNALELDDSALYLCASRSGTQGYNEQFFGPGTRLTVL.

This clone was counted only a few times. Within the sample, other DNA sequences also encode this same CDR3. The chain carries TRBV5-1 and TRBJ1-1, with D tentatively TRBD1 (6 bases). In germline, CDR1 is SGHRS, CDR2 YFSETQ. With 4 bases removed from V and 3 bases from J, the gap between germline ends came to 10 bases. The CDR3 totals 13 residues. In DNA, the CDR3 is TGCGCCAGCAGCCCCGCAGGGGACACTGAAGCTTTCTTT. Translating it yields CASSPAGDTEAFF.